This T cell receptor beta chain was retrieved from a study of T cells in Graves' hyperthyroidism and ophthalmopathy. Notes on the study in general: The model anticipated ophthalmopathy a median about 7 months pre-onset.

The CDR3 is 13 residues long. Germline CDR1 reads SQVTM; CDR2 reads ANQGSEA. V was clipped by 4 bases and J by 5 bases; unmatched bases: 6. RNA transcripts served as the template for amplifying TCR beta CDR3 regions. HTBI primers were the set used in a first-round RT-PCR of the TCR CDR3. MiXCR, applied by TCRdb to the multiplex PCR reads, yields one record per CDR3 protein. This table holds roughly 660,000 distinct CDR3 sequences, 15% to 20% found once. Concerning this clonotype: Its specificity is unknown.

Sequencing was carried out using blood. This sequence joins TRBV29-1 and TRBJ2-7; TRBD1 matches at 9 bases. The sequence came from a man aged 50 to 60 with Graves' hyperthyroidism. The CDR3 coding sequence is TGCAGCGTTGGCCGGGACAGGGTACACGAGCAGTACTTC. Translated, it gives CSVGRDRVHEQYF.